This passage covers 25 T cell receptor beta chains from one sample sequenced in a study of CD8+ T cells in alopecia areata. The sample's treatment: oral pan-JAK inhibitor, 5-10 mg twice daily. Following RNA extraction, reverse transcription yielded cDNA that acted as the sequencing template. Using immunoSEQ multiplex PCR, the repertoire was profiled, and TCRdb retains in-frame clones only, with some absent. The table has 200,000 to 250,000 clones, less than 75% seen once. The material sequenced was CD4+ T cells sorted from blood, taken at week 4, from a patient treated with tofacitinib. The receptor set was obtained from a human donor with alopecia areata.

This clone was recorded a few times. This rearrangement joins TRBV7-2 to TRBJ1-6, with D uncertain. Germline CDR1 and CDR2: SGHTA and FQGNSA. V dropped 5 bases and J dropped 3 bases, with 14 bases sitting between them. The CDR3 has 16 amino acids. As DNA, the CDR3 is TGTGCCAGCAGCCCAAGGCGTTTGGACTATAATTCACCCCTCCACTTT. Translated: CASSPRRLDYNSPLHF.

This clone has only a few counts. Other DNA sequences of this sample code for an identical CDR3. The rearrangement links TRBV20-1 to TRBJ1-1; D gene ambiguous. The CDR3 covers 10 residues. The germline V and J ends were trimmed by 6 bases and 2 bases, with 4 bases remaining between them. CDR1 and CDR2 (germline): DFQATT, SNEGSKA (reference sequence). Here the CDR3 reads CSATNTEAFF. CDR3 DNA sequence: TGCAGTGCCACCAACACTGAAGCTTTCTTT.

The rearrangement uses TRBV4-3 and TRBJ1-5; unclear D gene. The CDR3 loop spans 15 amino acids. Per the germline V gene, CDR1 is LGHNA and CDR2 is YSLEER. V lost 0 bases, J lost 1 base, and 7 bases lay in between. The CDR3 reads CASSQDQGSNQPQHF. CDR3 in DNA: TGCGCCAGCAGCCAAGATCAAGGAAGCAATCAGCCCCAGCATTTT.

CDR3 sequence: CSVGRQGEAFF. The CDR3 region has the DNA TGCAGCGTTGGTAGGCAGGGTGAAGCTTTCTTT. V gene TRBV29-1 combines with J gene TRBJ1-1; TRBD1 is a possible D gene (5 bases). The CDR3 spans 11 residues. V shed 4 bases and J shed 7 bases, with 10 bases lying between them. Germline V gene sequence: CDR1 SQVTM, CDR2 ANQGSEA. The whole variable domain, filled in from reference TRBV29-1 and TRBJ1-1, reads SAVISQKPSRDICQRGTSLTIQCQVDSQVTMMFWYRQQPGQSLTLIATANQGSEATYESGFVIDKFPISRPNLTFSTLTVSNMSPEDSSIYLCSVGRQGEAFFGQGTRLTVV.

The chain employs TRBV7-2 and TRBJ1-2, with D perhaps matching TRBD1 (5 bases). V was trimmed by 5 bases and J by 0 bases, leaving 10 bases between them. CDR1 and CDR2 (germline): SGHTA, FQGNSA. The CDR3 runs 14 residues. The CDR3: CASSPGPTNYGYTF. The DNA for the CDR3 is TGTGCCAGCAGCCCAGGGCCCACTAACTATGGCTACACCTTC.

This chain connects TRBV6-5 to TRBJ1-1; TRBD1 might be the D (5 bases). Germline V gene lookup returns CDR1 MNHEY and CDR2 SVGAGI. Trimming shortened V by 7 bases and J by 1 base, and 10 bases separated the two germline ends. The CDR3 loop spans 13 amino acids. CDR3 nucleotide sequence: TGTGCCAGCAATCCACAGGCGAACACTGAAGCTTTCTTT. As protein: CASNPQANTEAFF.

This clone showed up just a few times. The gene calls are TRBV19 and TRBJ2-3; D unresolved. CDR1 is LNHDA, CDR2 SQIVND, per germline (reference sequence). The CDR3 consists of 16 residues. The V end was cut by 6 bases, the J end by 0 bases, with 16 bases between. CDR3 loop: CASSQDSHSSTDTQYF. CDR3 in DNA: TGTGCCAGTAGCCAAGACTCACACTCTAGCACAGATACGCAGTATTTT.

This rearrangement joins TRBV29-1 to TRBJ2-2; 7 bases are shared with TRBD1. J was trimmed by 0 bases and V by 7 bases; bases with no gene match: 2. This CDR3 comprises 13 residues. The germline CDR1 and CDR2 sequences are SQVTM and ANQGSEA. CDR3 sequence reads: CSGQGSNTGELFF. The DNA for the CDR3 is TGCAGCGGACAGGGCTCGAACACCGGGGAGCTGTTTTTT.

This clone was counted once. The chain is built from TRBV4-3 and TRBJ1-2; TRBD1 matches at 8 bases. From germline, CDR1 is LGHNA and CDR2 YSLEER. The CDR3 totals 15 residues. V lost 0 bases, J lost 7 bases, and 7 bases stayed unmatched. For the CDR3, the DNA is TGCGCCAGCAGCCAAGAATGGACAGGGCAAGGTGGCTACACCTTC. Translating it yields CASSQEWTGQGGYTF.

The chain recombines TRBV7-8 with TRBJ2-5; D might be TRBD2 (6 bases). CDR1 SGHVS and CDR2 FQNEAQ come from the germline V gene. V gave up 5 bases and J gave up 1 base, with 11 bases separating them. This CDR3 spans 14 amino acids. The CDR3 sequence is CASSQRLVQETQYF. The DNA of the CDR3 is TGTGCCAGCAGCCAGCGACTAGTCCAAGAGACCCAGTACTTC.

The CDR3 DNA sequence: TGCAGTGCCGGGAGAGGGATCGGCTACACCTTC. This translates into CSAGRGIGYTF. The J gene is TRBJ1-2, the V gene TRBV20-1, with D unclear. The CDR3 is made up of 11 amino acids. The V end was cut by 6 bases, the J end by 8 bases, with 13 bases between. CDR1 is DFQATT and CDR2 is SNEGSKA in the germline V gene (reference sequence).

This clone has more than one count but fewer than ten. This sample includes further DNA sequences coding for the same CDR3. The V gene is TRBV30, the J gene TRBJ1-1, with D unresolved. This CDR3 is built from 12 residues. The germline V gene encodes CDR1 GTSNPN and CDR2 SVGIG (reference sequence). V lost 0 bases, J lost 3 bases, and 5 bases lay in between. As DNA, the CDR3 is TGTGCCTGGAGTGTACTGGACACTGAAGCTTTCTTT. Its protein product is CAWSVLDTEAFF.

As DNA, the CDR3 is TGCGCCAGCAGCTTGCTCGCGGAGACAGATACGCAGTATTTT. It yields the protein CASSLLAETDTQYF. The gene calls are TRBV5-1 and TRBJ2-3; D is unresolved. The CDR3 has 14 residues. The V gene lost 1 base and the J gene lost 3 bases, with 9 bases spanning the gap. Germline CDR1 is SGHRS and CDR2 is YFSETQ.

This chain joins TRBV19 and TRBJ2-5; TRBD1 agrees at 8 bases. The length of the CDR3 is 14 residues. With 6 bases clipped from V and 5 bases from J, the junction kept 8 bases outside the gene matches. The germline V gene has CDR1 LNHDA and CDR2 SQIVND (reference sequence). CDR3 sequence reads: CASSRQGIGETQYF. As DNA, the CDR3 is TGTGCCAGTAGCAGACAGGGGATCGGGGAGACCCAGTACTTC.

This clone has a handful of counts. The chain employs TRBV14 and TRBJ2-7; 7 positions agree with TRBD1. The germline CDR1 and CDR2 sequences are SGHDN and FVKESK. CDR3 length: 16 residues. V lost 0 bases, J lost 0 bases, and 5 bases stayed unmatched. CDR3 in amino acids: CASSQDGPGGSYEQYF. The CDR3, as DNA: TGTGCCAGCAGCCAAGATGGACCAGGGGGCTCCTACGAGCAGTACTTC. The whole variable domain, remainder taken from reference TRBV14 and TRBJ2-7, is EAGVTQFPSHSVIEKGQTVTLRCDPISGHDNLYWYRRVMGKEIKFLLHFVKESKQDESGMPNNRFLAERTGGTYSTLKVQPAELEDSGVYFCASSQDGPGGSYEQYFGPGTRLTVT.

This chain uses TRBV11-2 with TRBJ2-7; D gene unclear. V lost 2 bases, J lost 6 bases, and 8 bases lay in between. Germline V gene sequence: CDR1 SGHAT, CDR2 FQNNGV. This CDR3 has 12 amino acids. This CDR3 is CASSLLDGEQYF. DNA for the CDR3: TGTGCCAGCAGCTTACTCGACGGCGAGCAGTACTTC. Supplemented by reference TRBV11-2 and TRBJ2-7, the full variable domain reads EAGVAQSPRYKIIEKRQSVAFWCNPISGHATLYWYQQILGQGPKLLIQFQNNGVVDDSQLPKDRFSAERLKGVDSTLKIQPAKLEDSAVYLCASSLLDGEQYFGPGTRLTVT.

The V gene is TRBV11-2, the J gene TRBJ2-7; D remains unclear. Per germline, CDR1 SGHAT and CDR2 FQNNGV. The CDR3 spans 16 residues. Trimming stripped 7 bases from V and 2 bases from J, with 21 bases between. The CDR3 loop reads CASTLTPGAGTYEQYF. CDR3 sequence (DNA): TGTGCCAGCACCTTGACTCCCGGAGCTGGAACCTACGAGCAGTACTTC.

The chain recombines TRBV29-1 with TRBJ1-5, with D perhaps TRBD1 (6 bases). CDR1 and CDR2 from the germline V gene are SQVTM and ANQGSEA. The V end lost 5 bases, the J end lost 0 bases, and 11 bases lay between the germline ends. This CDR3 comprises 14 residues. The CDR3 is CSVRDTHSNQPQHF. The CDR3 region has the DNA TGCAGCGTTCGGGACACACATAGCAATCAGCCCCAGCATTTT.

This chain uses TRBV2 with TRBJ2-3; D is unclear. The CDR3 length is 12 residues. V shed 7 bases and J shed 4 bases, with 9 bases lying between them. Germline V gives CDR1 SNHLY, CDR2 FYNNEI. The CDR3 loop is CASNPLADTQYF. CDR3 bases: TGTGCCAGCAACCCGCTAGCAGATACGCAGTATTTT.

The gene calls are TRBV7-9 and TRBJ2-1, with TRBD2 matching over 14 bases. The V gene end was trimmed by 5 bases and the J gene end by 10 bases; junction bases not matched to a gene: 7. This CDR3 contains 15 residues. Germline CDR1 and CDR2: SEHNR and FQNEAQ (reference sequence). CDR3 sequence reads: CASSPRLAGGKEQFF. CDR3 nucleotides: TGTGCCAGCAGCCCCCGACTAGCGGGGGGGAAAGAGCAGTTCTTC.

This clone turned up a few times. This chain joins TRBV11-2 and TRBJ1-2; 7 bases are shared with TRBD1. The CDR3 totals 16 residues. With V trimmed by 1 base and J by 6 bases, 11 bases remained unmatched. The germline V gene has CDR1 SGHAT and CDR2 FQNNGV. CDR3 in DNA: TGTGCCAGCAGCTTAGTAGGATTCGACAGGGCAAATGGCTACACCTTC. Translating gives CASSLVGFDRANGYTF.

This clone was recorded a few times. The chain uses TRBV2 and TRBJ1-2, with D perhaps matching TRBD1 (5 bases). From germline, CDR1 is SNHLY and CDR2 FYNNEI. The germline V and J ends were trimmed by 6 bases and 7 bases, with 18 bases remaining between them. The CDR3 has 14 residues. The CDR3: CASRRDGRSRGYTF. The DNA for the CDR3 is TGTGCCAGCAGGAGGGACGGCCGAAGTCGTGGCTACACCTTC.

This chain connects TRBV5-6 to TRBJ2-1, with D possibly matching TRBD1 (6 bases). Trimming shortened V by 0 bases and J by 4 bases, and 14 bases separated the two germline ends. The CDR3 loop spans 16 amino acids. Germline CDR1 reads SGHDT; CDR2 reads YYEEEE. CDR3 loop: CASSLGAQGFYNEQFF. The CDR3 DNA sequence: TGTGCCAGCAGCTTGGGGGCACAGGGTTTTTACAATGAGCAGTTCTTC. Full variable domain (remainder filled in from reference TRBV5-6 and TRBJ2-1): DAGVTQSPTHLIKTRGQQVTLRCSPKSGHDTVSWYQQALGQGPQFIFQYYEEEERQRGNFPDRFSGHQFPNYSSELNVNALLLGDSALYLCASSLGAQGFYNEQFFGPGTRLTVL.

This chain joins TRBV4-1 and TRBJ2-1; 9 bases map to TRBD1. V shed 2 bases and J 0 bases; nucleotides not matched to a gene: 8. The CDR3 spans 18 residues. The germline V gene has CDR1 MGHRA and CDR2 YSYEKL. In nucleotides, the CDR3 is TGCGCCAGCAGCCAATCGGGGGACAGGGCAGACTCCTACAATGAGCAGTTCTTC. Amino acid sequence: CASSQSGDRADSYNEQFF.

This clone showed up just a few times. The V and J genes are TRBV29-1 and TRBJ2-5, with D hard to call. Trimming took 6 bases from V and 5 from J, leaving 10 bases between them. Germline values: CDR1 SQVTM, CDR2 ANQGSEA. The CDR3 sequence is 11 residues long. The CDR3 sequence: CSVLDRETQYF. DNA for the CDR3: TGCAGCGTCCTAGACCGGGAGACCCAGTACTTC.